This entry is about one T cell receptor (beta chain). Its antigen is as yet unknown. The ends were cut back, 0 bases at V and 1 base at J, with 22 bases in the middle. There are 20 residues in the CDR3. In germline, CDR1 is MNHNS, CDR2 SASEGT. The data originate from a study of T cell responses to AZD1222 COVID-19 vaccine. Produced via immunoSEQ multiplex PCR; TCRdb's table is partial and in-frame only. The sample carries fewer than 70,000 clones, 89% recorded once. Study results and limitations: Clonal diversity was possibly underestimated, and white British individuals and females predominated among donors.

The source is an adult who received the AZD1222 COVID-19 vaccine. This rearrangement joins TRBV6-1 to TRBJ1-5; D is possibly TRBD1 (5 bases). The sample in question was peripheral blood, obtained 28 days after the second AZD1222 dose. DNA for the CDR3: TGTGCCAGCAGTGAAGCGCACGGCAGGGCGGGGGGGGTCAGCAATCAGCCCCAGCATTTT. This gives the protein CASSEAHGRAGGVSNQPQHF.